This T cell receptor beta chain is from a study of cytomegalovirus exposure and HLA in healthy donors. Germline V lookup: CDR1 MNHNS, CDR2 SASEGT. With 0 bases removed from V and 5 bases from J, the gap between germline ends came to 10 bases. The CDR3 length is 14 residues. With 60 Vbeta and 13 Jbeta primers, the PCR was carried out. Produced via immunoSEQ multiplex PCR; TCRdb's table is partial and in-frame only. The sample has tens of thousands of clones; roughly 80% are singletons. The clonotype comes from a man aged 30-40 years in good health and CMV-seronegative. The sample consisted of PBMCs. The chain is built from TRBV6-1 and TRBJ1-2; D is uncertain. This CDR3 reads CASSEANPVYGYTF. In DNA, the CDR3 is TGTGCCAGCAGTGAAGCGAACCCGGTATATGGCTACACCTTC.